This is a list of T cell receptor beta chains from one sample in a study of PD-L1 blockade in urothelial cancer. The table came from immunoSEQ multiplex PCR; TCRdb's copy has only in-frame clones and leaves some out. The table records tens of thousands of clones, around 86% of them present only once. The sequences come from PBMCs, collected around atezolizumab (anti-PD-L1) treatment. Receptors were obtained from a man in his 60s with urothelial cancer. Both conserved end residues are part of each CDR3. A D gene is named only where the DNA matches it firmly. Clone size, where shown, is once, few, many, or a class for clones that have expanded.

V gene,J gene,D gene,clone size,CDR3 DNA,CDR3 protein
TRBV27,TRBJ2-7,.,.,TGTGCCAGCAGTCTGAACCCAACTTACGAGCAGTACTTC,CASSLNPTYEQYF
TRBV9,TRBJ2-2,.,once,TGTGCCAGCAGCGTGTCGTCAGGGAACCCCACCGGGGAGCTGTTTTTT,CASSVSSGNPTGELFF
TRBV28,TRBJ1-5,TRBD1,.,TGTGCCAGCAGACCCGGGACAGCTTATCAGCCCCAGCATTTT,CASRPGTAYQPQHF
TRBV7-2,TRBJ2-7,TRBD2,.,TGTGCCAGCAGCTTAGCTTCCCCAGCGGGGGGGCCCTACGAGCAGTACTTC,CASSLASPAGGPYEQYF
TRBV15,TRBJ2-3,TRBD2,.,TGTGCCACCAGCCCCTCCATTGGGACTAGCGGGAATTTGATGGCAGATACGCAGTATTTT,CATSPSIGTSGNLMADTQYF
TRBV10-3,TRBJ2-7,.,.,TGTGCCATCAGTGAGCACGCAAAGAGCTCCTACGAGCAGTACTTC,CAISEHAKSSYEQYF
TRBV6-1,TRBJ2-4,TRBD1,.,TGTGCCAGCAGTGAAGCGGCGACAGGGGGCTTCGGGGCCAAAAACATTCAGTACTTC,CASSEAATGGFGAKNIQYF
TRBV15,TRBJ2-5,TRBD2,.,TGTGCCACCCGAAAACCTGAGCAGCGGGGGGGCCAAGAGACCCAGTACTTC,CATRKPEQRGGQETQYF
TRBV2,TRBJ2-7,.,.,TGTGCCAGCAGTGAACAGGACTACGAGCAGTACTTC,CASSEQDYEQYF
TRBV7-9,TRBJ2-7,TRBD1,.,TGTGCCAGCAGCTTAGTGGCGGACAGGGTCTACGAGCAGTACTTC,CASSLVADRVYEQYF
TRBV7-2,TRBJ1-4,.,.,TGTGCCAGCAGCTTGACAGCTCCGGCTAATGAAAAACTGTTTTTT,CASSLTAPANEKLFF
TRBV7-3,TRBJ2-2,.,.,TGTGCCAGCAGCCCTAGGGACTTCACCGGGGAGCTGTTTTTT,CASSPRDFTGELFF
TRBV6-1,TRBJ2-7,.,.,TGTGCCAGCAGAACTCGGGACACCCTCAGCTACGAGCAGTACTTC,CASRTRDTLSYEQYF